The clone carrying this TCR beta chain appeared many times. Antigen specificity is unknown. The time point was: newly diagnosed GD, antithyroid drugs for less than 3 months. From RNA extracted from PBMCs, the TCR library was made. V gave up 4 bases and J gave up 4 bases; unmatched junction bases: 5. CDR1 and CDR2 from the germline V gene are SGHRS and YFSETQ. The CDR3 totals 14 residues. These data belong to a study of regulatory T cells in long-lasting Graves disease. Notes on the study in general: Persistent disease exhibited a predilection for TRBV28, TRBJ1-2 and TRBJ2-5.

Sequencing libraries for TCR beta were prepared with iRepertoire HTBI primers and Arm-PCR of CDR3 regions. In the authors' workflow: In the combined samples, 62 TRBV and 14 TRBJ segments were identified. One entry per CDR3 protein, called by TCRdb with MiXCR from the multiplex PCR reads. These V and J calls rely on TCRdb rather than the paper's analysis. The sample gives 360,000 or so distinct CDR3 sequences, 16% of which show up once; about 32% is in the top ten. These data also formed part of another study, on T cells in Graves' hyperthyroidism and ophthalmopathy.

This chain joins TRBV5-1 and TRBJ1-1, with 9 bases matching TRBD1. The receptor comes from a man aged 35 to 55 with Graves disease. The sequencing used peripheral blood mononuclear cells (PBMCs), collected at new diagnosis, from a patient treated with antithyroid drugs. The CDR3, as DNA: TGCGCCAGCAGCCATCTGACAGGGGGCACTGAAGCTTTCTTT. Translated: CASSHLTGGTEAFF.